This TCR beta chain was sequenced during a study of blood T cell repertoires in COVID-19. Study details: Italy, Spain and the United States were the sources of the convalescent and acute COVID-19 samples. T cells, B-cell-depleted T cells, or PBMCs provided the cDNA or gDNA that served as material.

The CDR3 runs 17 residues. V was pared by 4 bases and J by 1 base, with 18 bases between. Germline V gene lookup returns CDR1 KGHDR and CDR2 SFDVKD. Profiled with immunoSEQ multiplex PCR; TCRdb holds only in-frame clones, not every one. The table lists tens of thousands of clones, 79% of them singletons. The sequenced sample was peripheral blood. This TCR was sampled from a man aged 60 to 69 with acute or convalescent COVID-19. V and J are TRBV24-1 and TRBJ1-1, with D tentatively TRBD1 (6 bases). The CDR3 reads CATSDESTGSKNTEAFF. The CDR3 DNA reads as TGTGCCACCAGTGACGAATCGACAGGCTCCAAGAACACTGAAGCTTTCTTT.